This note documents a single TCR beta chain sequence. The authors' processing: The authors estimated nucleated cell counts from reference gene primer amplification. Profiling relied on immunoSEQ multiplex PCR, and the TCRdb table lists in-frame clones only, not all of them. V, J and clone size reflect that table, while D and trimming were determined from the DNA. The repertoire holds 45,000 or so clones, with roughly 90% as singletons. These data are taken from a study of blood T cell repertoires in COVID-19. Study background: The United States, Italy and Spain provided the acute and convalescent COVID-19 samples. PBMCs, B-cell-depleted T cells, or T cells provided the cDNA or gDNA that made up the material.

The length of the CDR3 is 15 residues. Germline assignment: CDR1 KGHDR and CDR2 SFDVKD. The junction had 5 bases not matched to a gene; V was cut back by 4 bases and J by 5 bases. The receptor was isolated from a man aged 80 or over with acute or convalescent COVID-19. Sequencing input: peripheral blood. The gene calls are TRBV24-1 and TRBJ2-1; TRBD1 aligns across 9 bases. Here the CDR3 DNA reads TGTGCCACCAGTGACCGACAGGGGGGAAACAATGAGCAGTTCTTC. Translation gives CATSDRQGGNNEQFF.